One and the same sample provided the 9 T cell receptor beta chains below, sequenced in a study of Ad26.COV2.S vaccination and SARS-CoV-2 variants. The table came from immunoSEQ multiplex PCR; TCRdb's copy has only in-frame clones and leaves some out. The data hold about 350,000 clones, with 85% to 90% observed a single time. Stated treatment: some 20 received Ad26.COV2.S at low or high dose, single or two shots; about 5 received placebo; per-sample allocation not given. The samples were gathered on day 63 after the first injection of vaccine or placebo. The sample in question was peripheral blood, obtained in a trial of Ad26.COV2.S vaccine versus placebo. The receptors come from a person aged 18-65 years who received the Ad26.COV2.S COVID-19 vaccine or a placebo.

This chain links TRBV13 with TRBJ2-1, with D uncertain. V lost 6 bases and J 8 bases, leaving 14 bases between the germline ends. Germline V CDR1 and CDR2: PRHDT, FYEKMQ (reference sequence). This CDR3 is 13 amino acids long. For the CDR3, the DNA is TGTGCCAGCAGACGAACGGTTCGGGATGAGCAGTTCTTC. It codes for CASRRTVRDEQFF.

Points on this clone: The sample has other DNA sequences that encode this CDR3 too. The J gene is TRBJ1-5, the V gene TRBV7-2; D not certain. Germline-derived CDR1 and CDR2 are SGHTA and FQGNSA. The CDR3 is 13 amino acids. Deletions cut 0 bases from V and 5 bases from J, with 5 bases between. The CDR3 DNA is TGTGCCAGCAGCTTAGCCCCGGATCAGCCCCAGCATTTT. The encoded protein is CASSLAPDQPQHF.

The sample holds one count of this clone. J is TRBJ2-3 and V is TRBV29-1; D ambiguous. Germline CDR1 and CDR2: SQVTM and ANQGSEA. The CDR3 consists of 12 residues. The ends were cut back, 7 bases at V and 3 bases at J, with 11 bases in the middle. Here the CDR3 reads CSAGPLTDTQYF. The DNA of the CDR3 is TGCAGCGCCGGGCCGCTGACAGATACGCAGTATTTT.

V and J are TRBV18 and TRBJ1-5; 7 bases are a match to TRBD1. Germline CDR1 and CDR2: KGHSH and LQKENI. CDR3 size: 15 residues. Trimming removed 6 bases from V and 5 bases from J; junction bases left unmatched: 10. The CDR3 loop reads CASSDRQGTYQPQHF. For the CDR3, the DNA is TGTGCCAGCTCGGACCGACAGGGCACTTATCAGCCCCAGCATTTT.

The chain carries TRBV4-2 and TRBJ2-3, with 12 bases matching TRBD2. Germline V gene lookup returns CDR1 LGHNA and CDR2 YNFKEQ. Germline trimming cut 3 bases from V and 3 bases from J; bases unmatched to any gene: 4. This CDR3 has 16 amino acids. DNA for the CDR3: TGTGCCAGCAGCCACGCTAGCGGGGGGGGAACAGATACGCAGTATTTT. Its protein product is CASSHASGGGTDTQYF.

V usage is TRBV29-1 and J usage is TRBJ1-2, with a possible D match to TRBD1 (5 bases). This CDR3 spans 11 amino acids. Germline CDR1 SQVTM, CDR2 ANQGSEA. Trimming shortened V by 3 bases and J by 4 bases, and 6 bases separated the two germline ends. The DNA of the CDR3 is TGCAGCGTTGAGAGGGGCTATGGCTACACCTTC. Translating it yields CSVERGYGYTF.

This clone was seen more than once but under ten times. In the same sample, other DNA sequences code for this CDR3. V and J are TRBV9 and TRBJ2-7, with D tentatively TRBD1 or TRBD2 (5 bases each). This CDR3 contains 14 residues. V was shortened by 0 bases and J by 2 bases, with 9 bases between the two germline ends. The germline gives CDR1 SGDLS, CDR2 YYNGEE. The CDR3: CASSVGQGAYEQYF. Written as DNA, the CDR3 is TGTGCCAGCAGCGTAGGGCAGGGAGCCTACGAGCAGTACTTC.

V gene TRBV5-1 combines with J gene TRBJ2-5; no clear D. This CDR3 has 16 amino acids. CDR1 and CDR2 from the germline V gene are SGHRS and YFSETQ. The germline V and J ends were trimmed by 4 bases and 1 base, with 17 bases remaining between them. As DNA, the CDR3 is TGCGCCAGCAGCGACCGCGGAAGAGGATTCCAAGAGACCCAGTACTTC. It translates to CASSDRGRGFQETQYF.

This CDR3 is CASSLVGQGFGNTIYF. In DNA form, the CDR3 reads TGCGCCAGCAGCTTGGTAGGACAGGGGTTTGGAAACACCATATATTTT. The chain is built from TRBV5-1 and TRBJ1-3; 9 bases align to TRBD1. J lost 3 bases, V lost 0 bases, and 4 bases had no gene match. This CDR3 comprises 16 residues. CDR1 is SGHRS and CDR2 is YFSETQ in the germline V gene. Filled out from reference TRBV5-1 and TRBJ1-3, the complete variable domain reads KAGVTQTPRYLIKTRGQQVTLSCSPISGHRSVSWYQQTPGQGLQFLFEYFSETQRNKGNFPGRFSGRQFSNSRSEMNVSTLELGDSALYLCASSLVGQGFGNTIYFGEGSWLTVV.